This T cell receptor (beta chain) was captured in a study of blood T cell repertoires in COVID-19. Study in general: Researchers got acute and convalescent COVID-19 samples from the United States, Italy and Spain. The analysed material was cDNA or gDNA that came from T cells, B-cell-depleted T cells, or PBMCs.

Trimming took 2 bases from V and 7 from J, leaving 17 bases between them. The germline gives CDR1 SGHAT, CDR2 FQDESV (reference sequence). CDR3 length: 16 residues. As processed by the authors: Estimated nucleated cell counts came from reference gene primer amplification. Measured with immunoSEQ multiplex PCR; TCRdb has only the in-frame clones, and not every one. V and J calls and clone size come straight from that table; D and trimming were deduced from the DNA. This sample carries 100,000 to 150,000 clones, around 86% of them seen once, and the ten largest clones take roughly 6.7%. This clone was detected once.

The sequencing input was peripheral blood. This TCR was sampled from a man of 80 years or more with active or convalescent COVID-19. V gene TRBV11-1 combines with J gene TRBJ1-4, with D unclear. In nucleotides, the CDR3 is TGTGCCAGCAGCTTATCCTGGTCCTCCCCGCGTGAAAAACTGTTTTTT. It encodes CASSLSWSSPREKLFF. The variable domain in full, completed from reference TRBV11-1 and TRBJ1-4, reads EAEVAQSPRYKITEKSQAVAFWCDPISGHATLYWYRQILGQGPELLVQFQDESVVDDSQLPKDRFSAERLKGVDSTLKIQPAELGDSAMYLCASSLSWSSPREKLFFGSGTQLSVL.